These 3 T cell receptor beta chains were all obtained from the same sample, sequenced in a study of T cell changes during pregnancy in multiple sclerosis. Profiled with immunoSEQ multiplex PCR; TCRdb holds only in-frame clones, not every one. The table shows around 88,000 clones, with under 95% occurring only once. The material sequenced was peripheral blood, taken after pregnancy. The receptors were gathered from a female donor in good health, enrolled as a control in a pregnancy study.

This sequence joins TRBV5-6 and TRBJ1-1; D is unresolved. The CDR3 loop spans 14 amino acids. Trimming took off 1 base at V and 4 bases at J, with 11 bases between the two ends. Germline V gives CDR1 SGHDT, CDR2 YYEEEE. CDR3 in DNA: TGTGCCAGCAGCTTGTCCCCGGCGGGCACTGAAGCTTTCTTT. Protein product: CASSLSPAGTEAFF.

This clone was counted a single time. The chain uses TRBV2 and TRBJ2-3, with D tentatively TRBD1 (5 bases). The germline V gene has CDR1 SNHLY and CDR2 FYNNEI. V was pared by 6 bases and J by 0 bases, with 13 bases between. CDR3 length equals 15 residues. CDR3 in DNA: TGTGCCAGCAGGATAGGGGTAGCTAGCACAGATACGCAGTATTTT. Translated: CASRIGVASTDTQYF.

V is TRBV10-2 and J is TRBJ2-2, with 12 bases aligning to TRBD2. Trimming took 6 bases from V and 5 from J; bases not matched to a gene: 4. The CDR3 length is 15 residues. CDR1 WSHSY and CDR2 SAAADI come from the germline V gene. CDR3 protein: CASRTSGGGTGELFF. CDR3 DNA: TGCGCCAGCAGGACTAGCGGGGGAGGGACCGGGGAGCTGTTTTTT.